The 5 T cell receptor beta chains presented below share a single source sample, sequenced in a study of cytomegalovirus exposure and HLA in healthy donors. Use of 60 Vbeta and 13 Jbeta primers characterized the PCR. Method: immunoSEQ multiplex PCR; TCRdb's copy keeps in-frame clones and lacks some. The sample holds approximately 170,000 clones, around 78% seen once. The specimen was PBMCs. These receptors all come from a middle-aged man in good health and CMV-seronegative.

A remark on this clone: Other DNA sequences in the same sample also yield this CDR3. The chain carries TRBV5-5 and TRBJ2-5; D is undetermined. Germline-derived CDR1 and CDR2 are SGHKS and YYEKEE (reference sequence). The CDR3 consists of 13 residues. V was cut by 0 bases and J by 2 bases, with 5 bases left in between. The chain's CDR3 is CASSLGVQETQYF. The CDR3 bases are TGTGCCAGCAGCTTGGGAGTTCAAGAGACCCAGTACTTC.

This sequence joins TRBV6-5 and TRBJ2-1; D possibly corresponds to TRBD2 (6 bases). Trimming pared 2 bases from V and 7 bases from J, leaving 12 bases between. This CDR3 spans 14 amino acids. Germline CDR1 is MNHEY and CDR2 is SVGAGI. The CDR3 sequence: CASSYGLALNEQFF. The CDR3 DNA reads TGTGCCAGCAGTTACGGTCTAGCGCTTAATGAGCAGTTCTTC.

The chain uses TRBV5-1 and TRBJ2-7; 9 bases match TRBD2. The V and J ends lost 4 bases and 2 bases, in that order; junction bases with no gene match: 4. The CDR3 is 14 residues long. Per germline, CDR1 SGHRS and CDR2 YFSETQ. Here the CDR3 DNA reads TGCGCCAGCAGCCCGGGACTAGCTGCCTACGAGCAGTACGTC. It codes for CASSPGLAAYEQYV.

The chain employs TRBV7-9 and TRBJ2-3; a possible D gene is TRBD2 (6 bases). CDR1 SEHNR and CDR2 FQNEAQ come from the germline V gene (reference sequence). The CDR3 has 15 residues. V dropped 1 base and J dropped 4 bases, with 12 bases sitting between them. The DNA of the CDR3 is TGTGCCAGCAGCTTAGGGGAAATAGCGGCAGATACGCAGTATTTT. Translating gives CASSLGEIAADTQYF.

J is TRBJ1-4 and V is TRBV2, with 8 bases matching TRBD1. Trimming took 7 bases from V and 8 from J; bases not matched to a gene: 9. This CDR3 comprises 14 residues. Per the germline V gene, CDR1 is SNHLY and CDR2 is FYNNEI. The CDR3, as DNA: TGTGCCAGCACCGCCAACAGGGGGGACGAAAAACTGTTTTTT. This translates into CASTANRGDEKLFF.